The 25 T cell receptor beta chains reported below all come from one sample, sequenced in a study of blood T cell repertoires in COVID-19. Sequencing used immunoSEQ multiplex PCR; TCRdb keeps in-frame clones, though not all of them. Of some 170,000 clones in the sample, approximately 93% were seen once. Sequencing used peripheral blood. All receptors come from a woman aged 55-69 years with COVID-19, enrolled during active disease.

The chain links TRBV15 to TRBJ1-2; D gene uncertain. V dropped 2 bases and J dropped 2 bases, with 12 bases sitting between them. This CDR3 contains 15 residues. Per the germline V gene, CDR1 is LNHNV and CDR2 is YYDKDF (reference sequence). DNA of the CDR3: TGTGCCACCAGCAGACCTTATACAGAAAACTATGGCTACACCTTC. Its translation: CATSRPYTENYGYTF.

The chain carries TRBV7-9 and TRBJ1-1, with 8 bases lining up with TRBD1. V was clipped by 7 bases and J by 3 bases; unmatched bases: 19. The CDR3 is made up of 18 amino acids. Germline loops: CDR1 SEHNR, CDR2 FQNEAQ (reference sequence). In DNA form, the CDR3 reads TGTGCCAGCACCTCTACAAGGGCAGGGGGCTTTTCGGACACTGAAGCTTTCTTT. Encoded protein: CASTSTRAGGFSDTEAFF.

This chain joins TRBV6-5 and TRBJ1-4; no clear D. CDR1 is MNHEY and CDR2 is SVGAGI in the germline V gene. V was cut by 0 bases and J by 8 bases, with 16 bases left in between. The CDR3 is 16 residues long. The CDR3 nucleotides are TGTGCCAGCAGTTACTCGATCGGCCAGCCAGGCGAAAAACTGTTTTTT. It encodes CASSYSIGQPGEKLFF.

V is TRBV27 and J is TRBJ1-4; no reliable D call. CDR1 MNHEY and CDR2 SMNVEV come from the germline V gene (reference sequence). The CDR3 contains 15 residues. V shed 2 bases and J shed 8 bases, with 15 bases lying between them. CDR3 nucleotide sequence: TGTGCCAGCAGTTTACTCCGCCTAGCAAAAGAAAAACTGTTTTTT. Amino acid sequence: CASSLLRLAKEKLFF.

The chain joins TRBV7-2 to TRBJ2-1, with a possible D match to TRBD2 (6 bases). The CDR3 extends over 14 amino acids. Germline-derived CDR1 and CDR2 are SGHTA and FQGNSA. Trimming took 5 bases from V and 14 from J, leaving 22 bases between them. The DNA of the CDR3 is TGTGCCAGCAGCACCACGGGCGGGGTTTTCCAGGAGTTCTTC. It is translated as CASSTTGGVFQEFF.

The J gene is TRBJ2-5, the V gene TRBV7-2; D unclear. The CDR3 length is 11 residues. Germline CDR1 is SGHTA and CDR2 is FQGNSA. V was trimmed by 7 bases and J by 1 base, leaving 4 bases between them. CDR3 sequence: CASISQETQYF. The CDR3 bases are TGTGCCAGCATTAGCCAAGAGACCCAGTACTTC.

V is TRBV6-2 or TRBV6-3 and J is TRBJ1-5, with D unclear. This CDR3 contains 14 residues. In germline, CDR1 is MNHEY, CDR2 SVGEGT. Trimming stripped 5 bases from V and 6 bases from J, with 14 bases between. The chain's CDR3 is CASSRAGESQPQHF. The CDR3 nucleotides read TGTGCCAGCAGTCGAGCCGGGGAAAGTCAGCCCCAGCATTTT.

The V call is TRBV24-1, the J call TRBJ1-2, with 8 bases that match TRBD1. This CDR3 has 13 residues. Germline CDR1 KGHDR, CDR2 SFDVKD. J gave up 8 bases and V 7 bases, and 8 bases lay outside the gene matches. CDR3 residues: CATSDRGSGGYTF. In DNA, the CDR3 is TGTGCCACCAGCGACAGGGGCTCGGGGGGCTACACCTTC.

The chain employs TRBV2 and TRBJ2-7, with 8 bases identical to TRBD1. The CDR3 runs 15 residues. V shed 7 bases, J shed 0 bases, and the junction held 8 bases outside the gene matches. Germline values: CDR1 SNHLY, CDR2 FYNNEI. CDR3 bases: TGTGCCAGCAAAAGGACAGGGACCTACTCCTACGAGCAGTACTTC. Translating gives CASKRTGTYSYEQYF.

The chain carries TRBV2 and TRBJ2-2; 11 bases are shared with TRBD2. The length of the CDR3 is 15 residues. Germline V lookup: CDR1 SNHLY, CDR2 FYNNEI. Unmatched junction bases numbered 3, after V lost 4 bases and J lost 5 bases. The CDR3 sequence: CASSAGLAVTGELFF. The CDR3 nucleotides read TGTGCCAGCAGTGCGGGACTAGCGGTTACCGGGGAGCTGTTTTTT.

The CDR3 DNA reads as TGCATGACGCGGGGGCCTAACTATGGCTACACCTTC. Translating gives CMTRGPNYGYTF. The chain couples TRBV29-1 to TRBJ1-2; D might be TRBD1 (6 bases). Germline V gene sequence: CDR1 SQVTM, CDR2 ANQGSEA. This CDR3 region has 12 residues.

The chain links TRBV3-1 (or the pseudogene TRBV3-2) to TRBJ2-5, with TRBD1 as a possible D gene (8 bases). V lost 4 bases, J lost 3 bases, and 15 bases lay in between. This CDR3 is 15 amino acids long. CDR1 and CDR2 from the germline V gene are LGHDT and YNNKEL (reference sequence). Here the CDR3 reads CASSLTGGGEETQYF. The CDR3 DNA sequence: TGTGCCAGCAGCCTAACAGGGGGAGGGGAAGAGACCCAGTACTTC.

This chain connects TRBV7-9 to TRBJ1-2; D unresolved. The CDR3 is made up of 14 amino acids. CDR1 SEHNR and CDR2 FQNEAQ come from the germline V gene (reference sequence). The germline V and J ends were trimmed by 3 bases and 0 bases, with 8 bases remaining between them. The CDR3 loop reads CASSLSVPNYGYTF. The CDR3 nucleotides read TGTGCCAGCAGCTTGTCAGTTCCTAACTATGGCTACACCTTC. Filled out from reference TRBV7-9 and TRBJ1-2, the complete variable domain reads DTGVSQNPRHKITKRGQNVTFRCDPISEHNRLYWYRQTLGQGPEFLTYFQNEAQLEKSRLLSDRFSAERPKGSFSTLEIQRTEQGDSAMYLCASSLSVPNYGYTFGSGTRLTVV.

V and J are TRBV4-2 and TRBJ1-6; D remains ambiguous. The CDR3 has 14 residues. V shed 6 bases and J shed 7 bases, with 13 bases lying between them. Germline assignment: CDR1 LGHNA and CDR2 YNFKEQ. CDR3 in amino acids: CASSREVVNSPLHF. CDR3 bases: TGTGCCAGCAGTCGGGAGGTCGTCAATTCACCCCTCCACTTT.

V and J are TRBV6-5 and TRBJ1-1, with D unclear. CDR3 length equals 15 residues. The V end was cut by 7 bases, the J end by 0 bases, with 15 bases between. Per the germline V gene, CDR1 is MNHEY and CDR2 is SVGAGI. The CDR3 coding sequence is TGTGCCAGCACCCTCGTCGGAGGGATGAACACTGAAGCTTTCTTT. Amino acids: CASTLVGGMNTEAFF.

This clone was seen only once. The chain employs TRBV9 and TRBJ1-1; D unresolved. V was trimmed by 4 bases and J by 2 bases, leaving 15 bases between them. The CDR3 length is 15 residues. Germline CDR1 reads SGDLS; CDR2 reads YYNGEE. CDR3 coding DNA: TGTGCCAGCAGCCCCTACGGAGGGAGTAACACTGAAGCTTTCTTT. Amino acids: CASSPYGGSNTEAFF.

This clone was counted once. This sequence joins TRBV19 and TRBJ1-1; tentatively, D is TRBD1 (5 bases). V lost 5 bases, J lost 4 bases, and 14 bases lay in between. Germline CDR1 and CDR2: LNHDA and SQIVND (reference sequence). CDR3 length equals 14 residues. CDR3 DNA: TGTGCCAGTAGTGCCCGACGGGGGAGCACTGAAGCTTTCTTT. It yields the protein CASSARRGSTEAFF.

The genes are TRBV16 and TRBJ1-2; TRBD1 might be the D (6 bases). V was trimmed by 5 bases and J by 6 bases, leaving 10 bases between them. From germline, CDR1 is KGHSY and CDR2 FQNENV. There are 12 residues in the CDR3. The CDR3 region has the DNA TGTGCCAGCAGCGGACGGACAGATGGCTACACCTTC. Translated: CASSGRTDGYTF.

The CDR3 loop is CASSLRGGADTQYF. The CDR3 coding sequence is TGTGCCAGCAGCTTGCGAGGGGGCGCAGATACGCAGTATTTT. The chain is built from TRBV5-6 and TRBJ2-3, with 7 bases aligning to TRBD1. The CDR3 contains 14 residues. V was pared by 1 base and J by 4 bases, with 3 bases of the junction left unmatched. Germline lookup yields CDR1 SGHDT and CDR2 YYEEEE.

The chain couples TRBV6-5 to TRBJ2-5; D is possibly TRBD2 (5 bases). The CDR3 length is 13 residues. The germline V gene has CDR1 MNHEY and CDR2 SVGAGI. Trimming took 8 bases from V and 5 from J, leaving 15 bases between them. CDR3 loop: CASGSGVGETQYF. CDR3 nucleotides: TGTGCCAGCGGGTCCGGGGTGGGGGAGACCCAGTACTTC.

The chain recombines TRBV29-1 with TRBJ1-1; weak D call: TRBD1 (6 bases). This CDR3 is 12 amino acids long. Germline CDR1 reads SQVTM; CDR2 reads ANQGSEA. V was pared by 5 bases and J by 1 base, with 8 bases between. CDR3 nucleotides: TGCAGCGTTAGCAGGGGGAACACTGAAGCTTTCTTT. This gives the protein CSVSRGNTEAFF.

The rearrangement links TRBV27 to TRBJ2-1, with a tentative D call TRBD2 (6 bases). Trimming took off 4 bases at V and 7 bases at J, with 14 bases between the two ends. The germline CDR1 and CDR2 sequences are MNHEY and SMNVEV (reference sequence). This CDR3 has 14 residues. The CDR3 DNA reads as TGTGCCAGCAGTTCACCGGGACTTGGGAATGAGCAGTTCTTC. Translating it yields CASSSPGLGNEQFF.

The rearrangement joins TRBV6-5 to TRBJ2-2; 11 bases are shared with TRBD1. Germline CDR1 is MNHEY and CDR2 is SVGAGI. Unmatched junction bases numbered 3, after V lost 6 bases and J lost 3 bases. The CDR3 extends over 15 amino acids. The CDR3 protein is CASRLGQGDTGELFF. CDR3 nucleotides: TGTGCCAGCAGATTGGGACAGGGGGACACCGGGGAGCTGTTTTTT.

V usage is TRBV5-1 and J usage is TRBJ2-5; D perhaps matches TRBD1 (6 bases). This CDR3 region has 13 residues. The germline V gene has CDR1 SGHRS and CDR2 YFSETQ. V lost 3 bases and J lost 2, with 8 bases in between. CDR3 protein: CASSSDRQETQYF. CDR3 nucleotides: TGCGCCAGCAGCTCGGACAGACAAGAGACCCAGTACTTC.

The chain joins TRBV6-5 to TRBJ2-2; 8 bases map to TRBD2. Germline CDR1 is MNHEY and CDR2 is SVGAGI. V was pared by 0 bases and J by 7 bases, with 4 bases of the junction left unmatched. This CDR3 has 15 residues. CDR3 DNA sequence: TGTGCCAGCAGTTACTCTAGCGGGGTTGTCGGGGAGCTGTTTTTT. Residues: CASSYSSGVVGELFF.